This entry features one T cell receptor beta chain sequence. Germline lookup yields CDR1 SQVTM and CDR2 ANQGSEA. V was pared by 1 base and J by 12 bases, with 14 bases of the junction left unmatched. The CDR3 contains 15 residues. RNA was extracted and reverse transcribed into cDNA as the sequencing template. Data came from immunoSEQ multiplex PCR; TCRdb stores just in-frame clones and leaves some out. The table includes about 200,000 clones, more than 45% detected once. Treatment defined: oral pan-JAK inhibitor, 5-10 mg twice daily. These data originate in a study of CD8+ T cells in alopecia areata. The receptor's source is a human donor with alopecia areata. This specimen was CD4+ T cells sorted from blood, taken at week 4, from a patient treated with tofacitinib. V is TRBV29-1 and J is TRBJ2-1; TRBD2 matches at 8 bases. CDR3: CSVEVPAGTRNWQFF. The DNA for the CDR3 is TGCAGCGTTGAAGTCCCCGCCGGGACTAGAAATTGGCAGTTCTTC.